This is a list of T cell receptor beta chains from one sample in a study of CD8+ T cells in alopecia areata. Method: immunoSEQ multiplex PCR; TCRdb's copy keeps in-frame clones and lacks some. The sample contains about 190,000 clones, roughly 66% of which appear only once. The sequenced sample was CD4+ T cells sorted from blood, obtained at week 24, from a patient treated with tofacitinib. The origin of the receptors is a human donor with alopecia areata. The CDR3 runs from the conserved cysteine through the conserved F or W. The D gene is left open where the match is weak. The size field is filled for only some rows; it gives once, few, many or a size class.

clone_size: once; j_call: TRBJ1-6; v_call: TRBV4-1; d_call: -; cdr3_nt: TGCGCCAGCAGCCAAGAAGGGGCTCCCTATAATTCACCCCTCCACTTT; cdr3_aa: CASSQEGAPYNSPLHF
clone_size: -; j_call: TRBJ2-3; v_call: TRBV9; d_call: -; cdr3_nt: TGTGCCAGCAGCGCCAGAACAGGTAGCACAGATACGCAGTATTTT; cdr3_aa: CASSARTGSTDTQYF
clone_size: few; j_call: TRBJ2-7; v_call: TRBV9; d_call: -; cdr3_nt: TGTGCCAGCAGCCCCGAACCTCAACTGAGGGAGCAGTACTTC; cdr3_aa: CASSPEPQLREQYF
clone_size: -; j_call: TRBJ2-3; v_call: TRBV7-2; d_call: -; cdr3_nt: TGTGCCAGCAGCTTAGGGACGGTTAGCACAGATACGCAGTATTTT; cdr3_aa: CASSLGTVSTDTQYF
clone_size: few; j_call: TRBJ2-1; v_call: TRBV5-1; d_call: TRBD1; cdr3_nt: TGCGCCAGCAGCTTCCCGGACAGGGGTGGTTTGGCTAGCGCCTACAATGAGCAGTTCTTC; cdr3_aa: CASSFPDRGGLASAYNEQFF
clone_size: -; j_call: TRBJ2-7; v_call: TRBV14; d_call: -; cdr3_nt: TGTGCCAGCAGCCCTCTTGGCGGGGCTGGCTACGAGCAGTACTTC; cdr3_aa: CASSPLGGAGYEQYF
clone_size: few; j_call: TRBJ2-7; v_call: TRBV5-1; d_call: -; cdr3_nt: TGCGCCAGCAGCGGGGGCGGGTCGAGGACCTACGAGCAGTACTTC; cdr3_aa: CASSGGGSRTYEQYF
clone_size: few; j_call: TRBJ2-3; v_call: TRBV19; d_call: -; cdr3_nt: TGTGCCAGTTCATTTACAGATACGCAGTATTTT; cdr3_aa: CASSFTDTQYF
clone_size: few; j_call: TRBJ1-1; v_call: TRBV7-8; d_call: -; cdr3_nt: TGTGCCAGCAGCTTAGGCAACAGCAGGTTGAACACTGAAGCTTTCTTT; cdr3_aa: CASSLGNSRLNTEAFF
clone_size: -; j_call: TRBJ1-5; v_call: TRBV6-1; d_call: -; cdr3_nt: TGTGCCAGCAGTGATGGAGGGTACAATCAGCCCCAGCATTTT; cdr3_aa: CASSDGGYNQPQHF
clone_size: -; j_call: TRBJ2-7; v_call: TRBV11-1; d_call: TRBD1; cdr3_nt: TGTGCCAGCAGCTTAGACGGGACAGGCTACGAGCAGTACTTC; cdr3_aa: CASSLDGTGYEQYF
clone_size: -; j_call: TRBJ1-1; v_call: TRBV4-3; d_call: TRBD1; cdr3_nt: TGCGCCAGCAGCCAATTAAGAGGGGGACAGGCTTTCTTT; cdr3_aa: CASSQLRGGQAFF
clone_size: -; j_call: TRBJ1-1; v_call: TRBV30; d_call: TRBD1; cdr3_nt: TGTGCCTGGGGGACAGGGGTGAACACTGAAGCTTTCTTT; cdr3_aa: CAWGTGVNTEAFF
clone_size: -; j_call: TRBJ1-2; v_call: TRBV5-6; d_call: TRBD1; cdr3_nt: TGTGCCAGCAGCGTGGGACAGGGGTACTCACAGGTTTACACCTTC; cdr3_aa: CASSVGQGYSQVYTF
clone_size: -; j_call: TRBJ1-2; v_call: TRBV29-1; d_call: -; cdr3_nt: TGCAGCGTCTTATCCAGGAGAAACCTCTATGGCTACACCTTC; cdr3_aa: CSVLSRRNLYGYTF
clone_size: -; j_call: TRBJ2-3; v_call: TRBV11-3; d_call: -; cdr3_nt: TGTGCCAGCAGCTTAGAAAGAAGCACAGATACGCAGTATTTT; cdr3_aa: CASSLERSTDTQYF
clone_size: -; j_call: TRBJ1-1; v_call: TRBV29-1; d_call: TRBD1; cdr3_nt: TGCAGCTCAAAGACTAGGGGGCAGGACACTGAAGCTTTCTTT; cdr3_aa: CSSKTRGQDTEAFF
clone_size: -; j_call: TRBJ1-1; v_call: TRBV6-6; d_call: -; cdr3_nt: TGTGCCAGCAGTTACGGGAATATGAACACTGAAGCTTTCTTT; cdr3_aa: CASSYGNMNTEAFF
clone_size: once; j_call: TRBJ2-7; v_call: TRBV5-1; d_call: -; cdr3_nt: TGCGCCAGCAGCTTGGAGGGACTCTACGAGCAGTACTTC; cdr3_aa: CASSLEGLYEQYF
clone_size: -; j_call: TRBJ1-1; v_call: TRBV2; d_call: TRBD1; cdr3_nt: TGTGCCAGCAGCAACCGGGACAGGGTACAACCTGAAGCTTTCTTT; cdr3_aa: CASSNRDRVQPEAFF
clone_size: -; j_call: TRBJ2-4; v_call: TRBV7-2; d_call: -; cdr3_nt: TGTGCCAGCAGCTTAAGGAACCATCCCGTGACTTTC; cdr3_aa: CASSLRNHPVTF
clone_size: -; j_call: TRBJ2-3; v_call: TRBV2; d_call: -; cdr3_nt: TGTGCCAGCAGTGCCGGTCGGGCCCTAAGCACAGATACGCAGTATTTT; cdr3_aa: CASSAGRALSTDTQYF
clone_size: -; j_call: TRBJ2-5; v_call: TRBV2; d_call: -; cdr3_nt: TGTGCCAGCTTGCAACGGGGGCCTACGGGGGAGACCCAGTACTTC; cdr3_aa: CASLQRGPTGETQYF
clone_size: -; j_call: TRBJ1-1; v_call: TRBV7-2; d_call: -; cdr3_nt: TGTGCCAGCAGCTTAGATTCGGTGAACACTGAAGCTTTCTTT; cdr3_aa: CASSLDSVNTEAFF
clone_size: -; j_call: TRBJ1-2; v_call: TRBV11-2; d_call: -; cdr3_nt: TGTGCCAGCAAACTAACCGTTTCCTCTAACTATGGCTACACCTTC; cdr3_aa: CASKLTVSSNYGYTF
clone_size: -; j_call: TRBJ2-1; v_call: TRBV7-8; d_call: -; cdr3_nt: TGTGCCAGCAGCTTGTCTTCGTCCGATGCTGAGCAGTTCTTC; cdr3_aa: CASSLSSSDAEQFF
clone_size: -; j_call: TRBJ2-7; v_call: TRBV7-2; d_call: -; cdr3_nt: TGTGCCAGCACCTGGGGGTTTGCCGAGCAGTACTTC; cdr3_aa: CASTWGFAEQYF
clone_size: -; j_call: TRBJ1-5; v_call: TRBV30; d_call: -; cdr3_nt: TGTGCCTGGGCCGACACGGCGGCTCAGCCCCAGCATTTT; cdr3_aa: CAWADTAAQPQHF
clone_size: -; j_call: TRBJ2-1; v_call: TRBV30; d_call: -; cdr3_nt: TGTGCCTGGATTGAGGGAAGAAGCTCCTACAATGAGCAGTTCTTC; cdr3_aa: CAWIEGRSSYNEQFF
clone_size: -; j_call: TRBJ1-1; v_call: TRBV29-1; d_call: -; cdr3_nt: TGCAGCGTTCTTGGGCACAGGGAGGACACTGAAGCTTTCTTT; cdr3_aa: CSVLGHREDTEAFF
clone_size: -; j_call: TRBJ1-1; v_call: TRBV29-1; d_call: -; cdr3_nt: TGCAGCGTTGGACAGCTGAACACTGAAGCTTTCTTT; cdr3_aa: CSVGQLNTEAFF
clone_size: once; j_call: TRBJ1-3; v_call: TRBV30; d_call: TRBD1; cdr3_nt: TGTGCCTGTGGGACAGGTGGAAACACCATATATTTT; cdr3_aa: CACGTGGNTIYF
clone_size: -; j_call: TRBJ2-3; v_call: TRBV20-1; d_call: -; cdr3_nt: TGCAGTGCTAAGGTGGATACGCAGTATTTT; cdr3_aa: CSAKVDTQYF
clone_size: -; j_call: TRBJ1-2; v_call: TRBV30; d_call: -; cdr3_nt: TGTGCCTGGACCGGTACCGGCTATGGCTACACCTTC; cdr3_aa: CAWTGTGYGYTF
clone_size: once; j_call: TRBJ2-3; v_call: TRBV7-2; d_call: -; cdr3_nt: TGTGCCAGCAGCTTCGGGCCAGATACGCAGTATTTT; cdr3_aa: CASSFGPDTQYF
clone_size: -; j_call: TRBJ2-3; v_call: TRBV5-6; d_call: -; cdr3_nt: TGTGCCAGCAGCTTCGGTGGTACGCAGTATTTT; cdr3_aa: CASSFGGTQYF
clone_size: -; j_call: TRBJ1-6; v_call: TRBV4-3; d_call: -; cdr3_nt: TGCGCCAGCAGCCAAGAGGCAGTAGGGGCGCGGGGGTATAATTCACCCCTCCACTTT; cdr3_aa: CASSQEAVGARGYNSPLHF
clone_size: -; j_call: TRBJ1-4; v_call: TRBV29-1; d_call: -; cdr3_nt: TGCAGCGTTTCGGGTGGGGGCGCGGGAGAAAAACTGTTTTTT; cdr3_aa: CSVSGGGAGEKLFF
clone_size: -; j_call: TRBJ2-5; v_call: TRBV11-2; d_call: -; cdr3_nt: TGTGCCAGCAGCTCCTCTCGGTGGGGCGAGGCCGTAAAGACCCAGTACTTC; cdr3_aa: CASSSSRWGEAVKTQYF
clone_size: once; j_call: TRBJ2-5; v_call: TRBV7-2; d_call: TRBD2; cdr3_nt: TGTGCCAGCAGCCTAGGGACTAGCGGCAGGGCCCAGTACTTC; cdr3_aa: CASSLGTSGRAQYF
clone_size: few; j_call: TRBJ2-1; v_call: TRBV10-2; d_call: -; cdr3_nt: TGCGCCAGCAGTGTTTCCGGGCCAACGCCCCCTTACAATGAGCAGTTCTTC; cdr3_aa: CASSVSGPTPPYNEQFF
clone_size: few; j_call: TRBJ1-6; v_call: TRBV23-1; d_call: -; cdr3_nt: TGCGCCAGCAGGCTATTGGGCCTCGTTGAGGAGTCACCCCTCCACTTT; cdr3_aa: CASRLLGLVEESPLHF
clone_size: -; j_call: TRBJ2-7; v_call: TRBV30; d_call: TRBD1; cdr3_nt: TGTGCCTGTACGACAGGGGTAAAGGCCCCCTACGAGCAGTACTTC; cdr3_aa: CACTTGVKAPYEQYF
clone_size: -; j_call: TRBJ1-5; v_call: TRBV27; d_call: -; cdr3_nt: TGTGCCAGCAGTTTACAGGGTGTGAGCAATCAGCCCCAGCATTTT; cdr3_aa: CASSLQGVSNQPQHF
clone_size: -; j_call: TRBJ2-5; v_call: TRBV5-1; d_call: -; cdr3_nt: TGCGCCAGCAGCTTGAGCGGGACACGAAAAGAGACCCAGTACTTC; cdr3_aa: CASSLSGTRKETQYF
clone_size: -; j_call: TRBJ2-7; v_call: TRBV7-2; d_call: -; cdr3_nt: TGTGCCAGCAGCTTAGATGGCGTGAGCTCCTACGAGCAGTACTTC; cdr3_aa: CASSLDGVSSYEQYF
clone_size: -; j_call: TRBJ2-7; v_call: TRBV27; d_call: -; cdr3_nt: TGTGCCAGCAGTTTATGGGCGGACACGAGCTCCTACGAGCAGTACTTC; cdr3_aa: CASSLWADTSSYEQYF
clone_size: -; j_call: TRBJ1-1; v_call: TRBV30; d_call: -; cdr3_nt: TGTGCCTGGAGTGGATCCGCCCGAGTACCTGAAGCTTTCTTT; cdr3_aa: CAWSGSARVPEAFF
clone_size: -; j_call: TRBJ2-7; v_call: TRBV2; d_call: -; cdr3_nt: TGTGCCAGCAGGGGGGACACGGATTACGAGCAGTACTTC; cdr3_aa: CASRGDTDYEQYF
clone_size: -; j_call: TRBJ1-1; v_call: TRBV5-1; d_call: TRBD1; cdr3_nt: TGCGCCAGCAGCGGGGGACAGATGAACACTGAAGCTTTCTTT; cdr3_aa: CASSGGQMNTEAFF
clone_size: -; j_call: TRBJ1-1; v_call: TRBV30; d_call: TRBD1; cdr3_nt: TGTGCCTGGTCACCAGGGGGACGGAACACTGAAGCTTTCTTT; cdr3_aa: CAWSPGGRNTEAFF